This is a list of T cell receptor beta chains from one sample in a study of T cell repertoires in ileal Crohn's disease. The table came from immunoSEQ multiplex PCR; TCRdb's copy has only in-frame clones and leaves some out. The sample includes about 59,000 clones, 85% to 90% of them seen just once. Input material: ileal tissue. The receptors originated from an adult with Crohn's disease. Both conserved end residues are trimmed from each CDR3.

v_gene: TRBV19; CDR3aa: ASSITPGFYEQY
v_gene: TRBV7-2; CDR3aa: ASTLLTGVGRPQH
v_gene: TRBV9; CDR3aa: ASSVGDGTGFHGNTEAF
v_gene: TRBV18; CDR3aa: ASSPSTSQPQY
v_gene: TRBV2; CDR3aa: ASASGDPPYEQY
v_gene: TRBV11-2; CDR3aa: ASSFRSTGSPLH
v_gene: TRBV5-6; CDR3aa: ASSLVLGELF
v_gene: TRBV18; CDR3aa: ASSPDPGLASNEQF
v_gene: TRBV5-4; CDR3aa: ASSPDSDGLRGGYT
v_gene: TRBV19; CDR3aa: ASSGQPTGELF
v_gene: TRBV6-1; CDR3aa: ASSPQGAPGNTIY
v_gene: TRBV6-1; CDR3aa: ASNPTGPGQPQH
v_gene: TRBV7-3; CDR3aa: ASSLRPGETGEGGYT
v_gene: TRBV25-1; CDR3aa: ASSDPVNTEAF
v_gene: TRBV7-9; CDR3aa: ASSFGTHSYEQY
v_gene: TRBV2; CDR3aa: ASSEWTGNSEAF
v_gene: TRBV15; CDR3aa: ATSRGPDRGGGEQY
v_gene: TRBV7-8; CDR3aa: ASSPPGSVGETQY
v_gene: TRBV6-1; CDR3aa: ASSESGIGYNSPLH
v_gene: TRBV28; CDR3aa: ASSLGGTNTGELF
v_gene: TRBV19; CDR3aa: AASPRQTYGYT
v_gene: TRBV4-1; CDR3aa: ASSQDTGAGELF
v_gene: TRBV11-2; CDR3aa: ASSTSNKGELF
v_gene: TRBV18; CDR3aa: ASSPSNRASSVTQY
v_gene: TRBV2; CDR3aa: ASSGRQGGVTEAF
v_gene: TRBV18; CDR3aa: ASSPTGGGSNQPQH
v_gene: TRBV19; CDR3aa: ASSKGTSGSWRDGTGELF
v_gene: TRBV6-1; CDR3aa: ASSDPLAGSSYNEQF
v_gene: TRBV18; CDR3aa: ASSPRGLSTNEKLF
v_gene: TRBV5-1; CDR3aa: ASRREPDTEAF
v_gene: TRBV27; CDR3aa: ASSDSERALYNEQF
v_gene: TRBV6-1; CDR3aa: ASRVAGGPTDTQY
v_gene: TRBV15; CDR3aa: ATGGGANYGYT
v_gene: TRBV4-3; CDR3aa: ASSQELMQGPDTQY
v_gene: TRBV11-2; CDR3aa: ASSLAGLAGGGELF
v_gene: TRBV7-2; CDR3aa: ASSTRSSTDTQY
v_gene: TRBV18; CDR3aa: ASSPRLQVKGNTEAF
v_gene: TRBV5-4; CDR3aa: ASSADRYQETQY
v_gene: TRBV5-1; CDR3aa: ASSLSANYGYT
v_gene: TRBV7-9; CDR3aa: ASSIDRVSAGNTIY
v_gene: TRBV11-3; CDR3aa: ASSFAMGLAGVVKY
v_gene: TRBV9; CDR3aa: ASSTGGTAQETQY
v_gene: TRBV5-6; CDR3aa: ASLGKRTEAF
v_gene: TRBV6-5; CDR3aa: ASAYGQGLRGYT
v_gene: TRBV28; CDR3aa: ASREGTGSLALH
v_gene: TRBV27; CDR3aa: ASSLIGAGERQPQH
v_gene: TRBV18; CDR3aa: ASSPWGDPLYGYT
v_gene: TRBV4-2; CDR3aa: ASSQGQGYGYT
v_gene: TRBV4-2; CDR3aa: ASSHGTANQPQH
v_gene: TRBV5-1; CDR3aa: ASSLSGAGNTEAF
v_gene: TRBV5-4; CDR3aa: ASSLGKHKTKIGEQF
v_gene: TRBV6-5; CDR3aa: ASSPGKRGYT
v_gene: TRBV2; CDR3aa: ATMRADTSSTQQY
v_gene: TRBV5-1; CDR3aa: ASSVQGDGYT
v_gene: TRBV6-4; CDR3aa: ASSATAGSEQF
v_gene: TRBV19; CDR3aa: ASSILTAAKEDYGYT
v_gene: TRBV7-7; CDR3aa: ASSLANGNEQF